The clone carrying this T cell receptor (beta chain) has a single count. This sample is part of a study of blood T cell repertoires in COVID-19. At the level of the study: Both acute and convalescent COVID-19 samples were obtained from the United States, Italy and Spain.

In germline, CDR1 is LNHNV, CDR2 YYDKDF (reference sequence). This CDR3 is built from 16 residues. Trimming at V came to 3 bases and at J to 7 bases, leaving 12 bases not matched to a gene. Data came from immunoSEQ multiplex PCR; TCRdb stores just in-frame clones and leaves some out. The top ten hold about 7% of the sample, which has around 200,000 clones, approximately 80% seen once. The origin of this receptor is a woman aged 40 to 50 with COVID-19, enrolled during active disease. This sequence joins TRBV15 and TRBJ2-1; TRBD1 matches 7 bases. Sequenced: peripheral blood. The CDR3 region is CATSSLNRGIGNEQFF. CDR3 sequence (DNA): TGTGCCACCAGCAGCCTAAACAGGGGAATTGGGAATGAGCAGTTCTTC.